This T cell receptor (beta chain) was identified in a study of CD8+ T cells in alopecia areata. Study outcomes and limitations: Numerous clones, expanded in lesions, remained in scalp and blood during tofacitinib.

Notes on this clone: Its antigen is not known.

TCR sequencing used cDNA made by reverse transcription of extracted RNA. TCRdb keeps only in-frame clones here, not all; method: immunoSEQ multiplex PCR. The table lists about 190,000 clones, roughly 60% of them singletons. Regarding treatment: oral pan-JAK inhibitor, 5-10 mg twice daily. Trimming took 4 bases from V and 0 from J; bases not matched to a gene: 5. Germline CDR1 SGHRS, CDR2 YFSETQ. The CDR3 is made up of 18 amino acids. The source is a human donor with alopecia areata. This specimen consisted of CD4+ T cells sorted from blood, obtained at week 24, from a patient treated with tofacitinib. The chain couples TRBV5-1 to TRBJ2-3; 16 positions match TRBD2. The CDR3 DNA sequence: TGCGCCAGCAGCCCGGGACTAGCGGGGGGGCCCAGCACAGATACGCAGTATTTT. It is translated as CASSPGLAGGPSTDTQYF.